Sequencing of this T cell receptor (beta chain) was carried out in a study of cytomegalovirus exposure and HLA in healthy donors. The overall study: Tens of millions of unique TCRs from HLA-typed donors were held in an early data release. Falling in the Caucasian-associated ancestry cluster were 80% to 85% of approximately 400 genotyped donors. Findings of the study overall: Certain indistinguishable V segments, among them TRBV6-2 and TRBV6-3, were excluded. Later analysis associated a missense DCLRE1C variant with TCR beta V- and J-gene trimming.

The PCR used 60 Vbeta and 13 Jbeta primers. The repertoire was sequenced with immunoSEQ multiplex PCR; TCRdb's copy has only in-frame clones and lacks some. The sample carries 150,000 to 200,000 clones, roughly 80% recorded once. The CDR3 extends over 13 amino acids. Trimming stripped 7 bases from V and 5 bases from J, with 17 bases between. The germline V gene has CDR1 GTSNPN and CDR2 SVGIG (reference sequence). This clone showed up many times. Its antigen is undetermined. This TCR derives from a male donor in good health and CMV-seronegative. This rearrangement joins TRBV30 to TRBJ1-1; TRBD1 is a possible D gene (5 bases). The sequencing input was PBMCs. Written as DNA, the CDR3 is TGTGCCTTACAGGACGGAGGGCGGACTGAAGCTTTCTTT. Translation: CALQDGGRTEAFF. The complete variable domain, with remaining parts taken from reference TRBV30 and TRBJ1-1, reads SQTIHQWPATLVQPVGSPLSLECTVEGTSNPNLYWYRQAAGRGLQLLFYSVGIGQISSEVPQNLSASRPQDRQFILSSKKLLLSDSGFYLCALQDGGRTEAFFGQGTRLTVV.